What follows are 18 T cell receptor beta chains derived from one specimen sequenced in a study of human T cells and chemical hapten exposure (dated by TCRdb to the early 2020s). The protocol used for the library was RACE. Instrument on record: NextSeq 500. TCRdb reprocessed the public reads (quality trimming at Q25 with fastp, clone calling with MiXCR) and kept in-frame beta chains. Identical CDR3 protein sequences are pooled into one entry, listed with their most common genes and DNA. Across this sample there are tens of thousands of distinct CDR3 sequences, with roughly 12% seen only once. 5.5% to 6.5% of the sample is held by the ten biggest clonotypes. Explained via the paper, the time point label denotes: pre-sensitization, week 0. The sample's treatment or condition, from its label and the paper: therapeutic diphenylcyclopropenone sensitization with weekly scalp DPC. The sequencing used whole blood, collected in connection with sensitization to the hapten diphenylcyclopropenone (DPC). These receptors were collected from a woman aged 30 to 39 with alopecia areata. Some clones in this sample may be carry-over from other donors' samples.

This sequence joins TRBV7-9 and TRBJ1-4; D is ambiguous. Trimming took off 3 bases at V and 7 bases at J, with 12 bases between the two ends. This CDR3 comprises 14 residues. Germline V CDR1 and CDR2: SEHNR, FQNEAQ (reference sequence). CDR3 in DNA: TGTGCCAGCAGCTTCAGTGGCCCCCGTGAAAAACTGTTTTTT. Translating it yields CASSFSGPREKLFF.

Details on this clonotype: With a much larger clone just one base away, this may be a read error. The genes are TRBV12-3 or TRBV12-4 and TRBJ1-1; no clear D gene. The germline V and J ends were trimmed by 6 bases and 8 bases, with 16 bases remaining between them. The CDR3 is 13 residues long. This CDR3 is CASSKITEAEAFF. As DNA, the CDR3 is TGTGCCAGCAGCAAAATAACGGAGGCAGAAGCTTTCTTT.

This chain links TRBV6-2 or TRBV6-3 with TRBJ2-1; a possible D gene is TRBD2 (6 bases). V gave up 9 bases and J gave up 5 bases, with 20 bases separating them. Germline-derived CDR1 and CDR2 are MNHEY and SVGEGT. There are 15 residues in the CDR3. The CDR3 region has the DNA TGTGCCAGTCCCTGCGTAGCGGAACTAAACAATGAGCAGTTCTTC. Translating it yields CASPCVAELNNEQFF.

This clonotype appeared a few times. CDR3: CSVRDWSEKLFF. The CDR3 DNA reads TGCAGCGTACGAGATTGGTCCGAAAAACTGTTTTTT. The rearrangement uses TRBV29-1 and TRBJ1-4; unclear D gene. Germline V lookup: CDR1 SQVTM, CDR2 ANQGSEA. V shed 6 bases and J shed 8 bases, with 13 bases lying between them. This CDR3 has 12 amino acids.

This clonotype was counted between two and nine times. The V and J genes are TRBV28 and TRBJ2-1; D is undetermined. Germline values: CDR1 MDHEN, CDR2 SYDVKM. Trimming took 5 bases from V and 7 from J, leaving 12 bases between them. The CDR3 extends over 13 amino acids. The CDR3 region has the DNA TGTGCCAGCAGTACCCCAGGACGGAATGAGCAGTTCTTC. Its translation is CASSTPGRNEQFF.

Only a few counts were recorded for this clonotype. The rearrangement joins TRBV20-1 to TRBJ2-7; 8 nucleotides agree with TRBD2. This CDR3 contains 14 residues. Unmatched junction bases numbered 2, after V lost 1 base and J lost 0 bases. Germline CDR1 is DFQATT and CDR2 is SNEGSKA (reference sequence). For the CDR3, the DNA is TGCAGTGCTAGAGCGGGAGGGCCCTCCTACGAGCAGTACTTC. It specifies CSARAGGPSYEQYF.

The chain is built from TRBV7-3 and TRBJ2-3, with D hard to call. With 5 bases removed from V and 6 bases from J, the gap between germline ends came to 12 bases. Germline-derived CDR1 and CDR2 are SGHTA and FQGTGA. CDR3 length equals 13 residues. Here the CDR3 reads CASSPTSDDTQYF. The DNA for the CDR3 is TGTGCCAGCAGCCCGACGTCGGATGATACGCAGTATTTT.

This clonotype was recorded a few times. The chain links TRBV28 to TRBJ2-7; D possibly corresponds to TRBD2 (5 bases). Germline-derived CDR1 and CDR2 are MDHEN and SYDVKM. The CDR3 runs to 18 residues. Trimming pared 2 bases from V and 4 bases from J, leaving 24 bases between. As DNA, the CDR3 is TGTGCCAGCAGTTTAATATCCGGGCGGACTGTGCCCGATTACGAGCAGTACTTC. Translated, it gives CASSLISGRTVPDYEQYF.

This clonotype occurred many times. This rearrangement joins TRBV4-3 to TRBJ2-2, with TRBD2 matching 9 bases. Germline V gene lookup returns CDR1 LGHNA and CDR2 YSLEER. The CDR3 length is 16 residues. Unmatched junction bases numbered 8, after V lost 5 bases and J lost 4 bases. CDR3 residues: CASSSRAGGVTGELFF. Written as DNA, the CDR3 is TGCGCCAGCAGCTCTCGAGCGGGAGGAGTCACCGGGGAGCTGTTTTTT.

In regard to this clonotype: One junction end does not reproduce the germline sequence, and a read error may be involved. This chain connects TRBV30 to TRBJ2-1; D perhaps matches TRBD2 (5 bases). CDR1 is GTSNPN, CDR2 SVGIG, per germline (reference sequence). The CDR3 is made up of 16 amino acids. The CDR3: CVWSVEGSLTYNEQFF. DNA of the CDR3: TGTGTCTGGAGTGTAGAGGGATCCCTTACCTACAATGAGCAGTTCTTC.

This clonotype has a count of ten or more. This chain links TRBV6-2 or TRBV6-3 with TRBJ2-6; D perhaps matches TRBD1 (5 bases). V shed 6 bases and J shed 0 bases, with 9 bases lying between them. The CDR3 runs to 15 residues. The germline gives CDR1 MNHEY, CDR2 SVGEGT. The DNA of the CDR3 is TGTGCCAGCAGGTCAGGGTTCTCTGGGGCCAACGTCCTGACTTTC. Residues: CASRSGFSGANVLTF.

This clonotype was seen repeatedly, ten times or more. The chain links TRBV10-2 to TRBJ2-5; TRBD1 matches 9 bases. Germline lookup yields CDR1 WSHSY and CDR2 SAAADI. Trimming cost V 6 bases and J 1 base; bases outside gene matches: 12. This CDR3 has 17 residues. DNA of the CDR3: TGCGCCAGCAGCAAGGGGAAGACAGGGGGACTCCAAGAGACCCAGTACTTC. Translation gives CASSKGKTGGLQETQYF.

This clonotype was seen many times. The J gene is TRBJ2-3, the V gene TRBV7-3; 15 nucleotides agree with TRBD2. Germline CDR1 and CDR2: SGHTA and FQGTGA. The CDR3 has 17 amino acids. The junction had 10 bases not matched to a gene; V was cut back by 6 bases and J by 6 bases. CDR3 nucleotide sequence: TGTGCCAGCAGTCCCGGACTAGCGGGAGGGCCTGGGGATACGCAGTATTTT. This gives the protein CASSPGLAGGPGDTQYF.

This clonotype came up a few times. This chain's CDR3 is CSVLLSGTSTDTQYF. The CDR3 nucleotides are TGCAGCGTTTTGCTTAGCGGGACCAGCACAGATACGCAGTATTTT. The V gene is TRBV29-1, the J gene TRBJ2-3, with 8 nucleotides matching TRBD2. The germline V gene has CDR1 SQVTM and CDR2 ANQGSEA. The CDR3 contains 15 residues. V lost 5 bases and J lost 0; bases outside the gene matches: 7.

There are a few counts of this clonotype. The chain has TRBV12-3 or TRBV12-4 and TRBJ1-5, with 7 bases aligning to TRBD1. V trimming: 6 bases; J trimming: 7 bases; junction bases outside the gene matches: 9. CDR3 length: 14 residues. Here the CDR3 reads CASRTQGREQPQHF. In DNA form, the CDR3 reads TGTGCCAGCAGGACACAGGGGAGGGAGCAGCCCCAGCATTTT.

This clonotype was recorded many times. V and J are TRBV7-2 and TRBJ1-4, with D perhaps TRBD1 (6 bases). Trimming took off 10 bases at V and 2 bases at J, with 8 bases between the two ends. From germline, CDR1 is SGHTA and CDR2 FQGNSA. The CDR3 extends over 12 amino acids. CDR3 region: CATGETNEKLFF. The CDR3 nucleotides are TGTGCCACAGGGGAGACTAATGAAAAACTGTTTTTT.

Ten or more counts support this clonotype. This chain joins TRBV5-8 and TRBJ2-2; a possible D gene is TRBD1 (6 bases). V lost 6 bases to trimming and J lost 5 bases, with 17 bases between them. Germline lookup yields CDR1 SGHTS and CDR2 YDEGEE. The CDR3 sequence is 15 residues long. The chain's CDR3 is CASIRAGVRTGELFF. CDR3 coding DNA: TGTGCCAGCATTCGGGCAGGGGTGAGAACCGGGGAGCTGTTTTTT.

This clonotype was counted only a few times. The chain has TRBV9 and TRBJ1-1, with 8 bases aligning to TRBD1. CDR3 length equals 13 residues. V lost 4 bases and J lost 3; bases outside the gene matches: 2. CDR1 is SGDLS, CDR2 YYNGEE, per germline. In nucleotides, the CDR3 is TGTGCCAGCAGCACGGACAGGGACACTGAAGCTTTCTTT. Translation gives CASSTDRDTEAFF.